These 31 T cell receptor beta chains originate from one sample sequenced in a study of T cells after yellow fever vaccination. TCRdb itself ran the 5' RACE reads through MiXCR, one entry per CDR3 protein. The sample carries 600,000 to 750,000 distinct CDR3 sequences, 12% recorded once. This sample comprised PBMCs, obtained on the day of the yellow fever booster vaccination. The receptor source for this set is a man aged 25 to 45 who received the YFV17D yellow fever vaccine.

The sample holds many counts of this clonotype. CDR3 region: CASSLGGMAEAFF. As DNA, the CDR3 is TGTGCCAGCAGCTTGGGGGGTATGGCTGAAGCTTTCTTT. The chain couples TRBV5-6 to TRBJ1-1; D unresolved. With 0 bases removed from V and 6 bases from J, the gap between germline ends came to 9 bases. The CDR3 extends over 13 amino acids. Germline V CDR1 and CDR2: SGHDT, YYEEEE.

This clonotype was seen a handful of times. CDR3 region: CASSSGPGLTQYF. The CDR3 nucleotides read TGTGCCAGCAGCTCGGGACCGGGATTGACCCAGTACTTC. The V call is TRBV7-9, the J call TRBJ2-5; D is possibly TRBD1 or TRBD2 (5 bases each). The CDR3 runs 13 residues. Between the trimmed V and J ends, which lost 4 bases and 7 bases, there was a span of 13 bases. Germline V gene data show CDR1 as SEHNR and CDR2 as FQNEAQ (reference sequence). Using reference TRBV7-9 and TRBJ2-5 for the parts outside the CDR3, the full variable domain is DTGVSQNPRHKITKRGQNVTFRCDPISEHNRLYWYRQTLGQGPEFLTYFQNEAQLEKSRLLSDRFSAERPKGSFSTLEIQRTEQGDSAMYLCASSSGPGLTQYFGPGTRLLVL.

The V and J genes are TRBV7-2 and TRBJ2-3, with D unresolved. The CDR3 runs to 15 residues. Germline CDR1 reads SGHTA; CDR2 reads FQGNSA. Trimming shortened V by 1 base and J by 4 bases, and 12 bases separated the two germline ends. The CDR3 DNA follows: TGTGCCAGCAGCTTAGGGGCCGGTATCCCAGATACGCAGTATTTT. Its translation: CASSLGAGIPDTQYF. Looking up the rest from reference TRBV7-2 and TRBJ2-3 gives the full variable domain: GAGVSQSPSNKVTEKGKDVELRCDPISGHTALYWYRQSLGQGLEFLIYFQGNSAPDKSGLPSDRFSAERTGGSVSTLTIQRTQQEDSAVYLCASSLGAGIPDTQYFGPGTRLTVL.

In this sample, this clonotype turned up a few times. The chain uses TRBV5-1 and TRBJ2-1; possibly TRBD1 for D (7 bases). The CDR3 is 15 residues long. V was cut by 3 bases and J by 2 bases, with 12 bases left in between. Germline-derived CDR1 and CDR2 are SGHRS and YFSETQ. The CDR3 nucleotides are TGCGCCAGCAGCTCAGGGGGGCAGGCCTACAATGAGCAGTTCTTC. Residues: CASSSGGQAYNEQFF.

About this clonotype: A junction end diverges from the germline sequence, so it may reflect a read error. The chain is built from TRBV20-1 and TRBJ2-7, with 16 bases matching TRBD2. CDR3 length: 18 residues. Germline-derived CDR1 and CDR2 are DFQATT and SNEGSKA (reference sequence). The CDR3 protein is CCATNPGLAGGMHYEQYF. In DNA, the CDR3 is TGCTGTGCCACAAATCCGGGACTAGCGGGAGGGATGCACTACGAGCAGTACTTC.

This clonotype was seen repeatedly, ten times or more. The V call is TRBV4-3, the J call TRBJ1-3; the D is unclear. Germline V CDR1 and CDR2: LGHNA, YSLEER. The V gene lost 8 bases and the J gene lost 0 bases, with 14 bases spanning the gap. The CDR3 extends over 15 amino acids. CDR3 bases: TGCGCCAGCGGAGGTCAGATAGCCTCTGGAAACACCATATATTTT. As protein: CASGGQIASGNTIYF.

The J gene is TRBJ2-3, the V gene TRBV29-1; 9 positions agree with TRBD2. Germline V gives CDR1 SQVTM, CDR2 ANQGSEA. J was trimmed by 0 bases and V by 1 base; bases with no gene match: 5. The CDR3 is 16 amino acids. The CDR3 bases are TGCAGCGTTGAAGCTTTAGCGGGAGCTAGCACAGATACGCAGTATTTT. Translation: CSVEALAGASTDTQYF.

This clonotype appeared many times. V is TRBV27 and J is TRBJ2-4, with D perhaps matching TRBD2 (5 bases). V lost 5 bases, J lost 10 bases, and 15 bases lay in between. CDR3 length: 13 residues. Germline V gene sequence: CDR1 MNHEY, CDR2 SMNVEV (reference sequence). The CDR3 nucleotides are TGTGCCAGCAGTCTACAACGGACGGGGATTCAGTACTTC. Its translation: CASSLQRTGIQYF.

This clonotype was seen a few times. V usage is TRBV6-1 and J usage is TRBJ1-2; D is undetermined. Deletions cut 8 bases from V and 0 bases from J, with 10 bases between. CDR3 size: 13 residues. Germline V gene data show CDR1 as MNHNS and CDR2 as SASEGT. The CDR3 DNA reads as TGTGCCAGCTTTGAGGCGGCTAACTATGGCTACACCTTC. Encoded protein: CASFEAANYGYTF.

A few counts support this clonotype. The rearrangement joins TRBV29-1 to TRBJ1-1; D is possibly TRBD1 (6 bases). Germline CDR1 reads SQVTM; CDR2 reads ANQGSEA. Trimming stripped 6 bases from V and 4 bases from J, with 18 bases between. The CDR3 is made up of 14 amino acids. CDR3 nucleotides: TGCAGCGTAAGGGGGACGGTAACTTCCACTGAAGCTTTCTTT. It yields the protein CSVRGTVTSTEAFF.

The rearrangement uses TRBV12-3 or TRBV12-4 and TRBJ2-3; TRBD2 agrees at 11 bases. The V gene end was trimmed by 6 bases and the J gene end by 5 bases; junction bases not matched to a gene: 13. The CDR3 runs 17 residues. This CDR3 reads CASSRRTSGLRGDTQYF. The CDR3 bases are TGTGCCAGCAGCCGCCGGACTAGCGGGTTGAGAGGAGATACGCAGTATTTT.

As regards this clonotype: Sequence at one end of the junction differs from germline and may be a read error. This chain joins TRBV7-3 and TRBJ2-3, with D unresolved. CDR1 is SGHTA, CDR2 FQGTGA, per germline. The CDR3 runs 8 residues. CDR3 in DNA: TGTGCCAGTCCATGTATAAATTTT. Protein sequence: CASPCINF.

The rearrangement links TRBV12-3 or TRBV12-4 to TRBJ2-2; no firm D call. The CDR3 spans 13 residues. V gave up 8 bases and J gave up 7 bases, with 14 bases separating them. The CDR3 coding sequence is TGTGCCAGCGGTCTCTCATGGAGCGGGGAGCTGTTTTTT. As protein: CASGLSWSGELFF.

This clonotype was picked up a small number of times. The gene calls are TRBV6-2 or TRBV6-3 and TRBJ2-3; no clear D gene. There are 15 residues in the CDR3. Germline CDR1 and CDR2: MNHEY and SVGEGT. Trimming stripped 5 bases from V and 1 base from J, with 13 bases between. CDR3 bases: TGTGCCAGCAGTGGCTACCAGCTGGGCACAGATACGCAGTATTTT. Protein sequence: CASSGYQLGTDTQYF.

With respect to this clonotype: Since a much larger clone is just one base distant, this may be a read error. The V and J genes are TRBV3-1 and TRBJ2-7, with D possibly matching TRBD2 (6 bases). CDR3 length equals 14 residues. CDR1 LGHDT and CDR2 YNNKEL come from the germline V gene (reference sequence). V was pared by 10 bases and J by 0 bases, with 16 bases between. This chain's CDR3 is CAISFRGGSYEQYF. CDR3 bases: TGTGCCATCAGTTTCCGGGGAGGCTCCTACGAGCAGTACTTC.

Turning to this clonotype: A junction boundary mismatches the germline segment, possibly from a read error. J is TRBJ2-7 and V is TRBV20-1; D is unclear. Germline V gene lookup returns CDR1 DFQATT and CDR2 SNEGSKA (reference sequence). CDR3 length equals 11 residues. The CDR3 region is CSARGPYEQYF. The CDR3 DNA sequence: TGCAGTGCCAGAGGACCCTACGAGCAGTACTTC.

This clonotype has at least ten counts. This chain connects TRBV28 to TRBJ2-3; possible D gene TRBD2, 6 bases. From germline, CDR1 is MDHEN and CDR2 SYDVKM. V was shortened by 6 bases and J by 5 bases, with 21 bases between the two germline ends. CDR3 size: 16 residues. CDR3 in amino acids: CASSLSGGYRGDTQYF. CDR3 bases: TGTGCCAGCAGCCTGTCTGGGGGGTACCGGGGAGATACGCAGTATTTT.

J is TRBJ1-5 and V is TRBV20-1; TRBD1 matches at 7 bases. The CDR3 is made up of 16 amino acids. Per the germline V gene, CDR1 is DFQATT and CDR2 is SNEGSKA (reference sequence). V was pared by 2 bases and J by 2 bases, with 9 bases of the junction left unmatched. The CDR3 region has the DNA TGCAGTGCTAGACCTATTACAGGGGATCGCAATCAGCCCCAGCATTTT. Translating it yields CSARPITGDRNQPQHF.

Regarding this clonotype: Germline and junction disagree at one end, which may indicate a read error. The rearrangement links TRBV3-1 to TRBJ2-5; D unclear. The V gene's germline CDR1 is LGHDT and CDR2 YNNKEL (reference sequence). This CDR3 spans 12 amino acids. CDR3 nucleotides: TGTGCCAGCAGCAACCGCCAAGAGACCAAGTACTTC. It encodes CASSNRQETKYF.

This clonotype appeared many times. The rearrangement links TRBV6-1 to TRBJ2-7; 11 nucleotides agree with TRBD1. CDR3 length: 14 amino acids. V shed 7 bases and J 5 bases; nucleotides not matched to a gene: 7. The germline V gene has CDR1 MNHNS and CDR2 SASEGT. The CDR3 bases are TGTGCCAGCACCCGGACAGGGGGCTTCAACGAGCAGTACTTC. Translation: CASTRTGGFNEQYF.

CDR3 nucleotide sequence: TGTGCCACCAAGGCGGACCGGAGTTTGACTTATGGCTACACCTTC. As protein: CATKADRSLTYGYTF. The J gene is TRBJ1-2, the V gene TRBV19; D unresolved. The CDR3 is 15 residues long. Germline values: CDR1 LNHDA, CDR2 SQIVND (reference sequence). V was trimmed by 10 bases and J by 5 bases, leaving 23 bases between them.

This sequence joins TRBV27 and TRBJ1-5; D is undetermined. Germline CDR1 is MNHEY and CDR2 is SMNVEV (reference sequence). The CDR3 loop spans 13 amino acids. Trimming cost V 3 bases and J 9 bases, with 12 bases left between them. The CDR3 nucleotides read TGTGCCAGCAGTTTCGGAACCGCGGGGCCCCAGCATTTT. This codes for CASSFGTAGPQHF.

This rearrangement joins TRBV20-1 to TRBJ2-6; maybe TRBD2 (6 bases). Germline loops: CDR1 DFQATT, CDR2 SNEGSKA (reference sequence). V was shortened by 3 bases and J by 4 bases, with 19 bases between the two germline ends. There are 17 residues in the CDR3. This chain's CDR3 is CSARAKGLLTGANVLTF. As DNA, the CDR3 is TGCAGTGCTAGGGCTAAGGGACTTCTAACCGGGGCCAACGTCCTGACTTTC.

This clonotype was detected a few times. This rearrangement joins TRBV14 to TRBJ2-2; possible D gene TRBD1, 5 bases. This CDR3 spans 13 amino acids. V gave up 3 bases and J gave up 4 bases, with 6 bases separating them. CDR1 SGHDN and CDR2 FVKESK come from the germline V gene. The CDR3 region is CASSHQGTGELFF. The CDR3 coding sequence is TGTGCCAGCAGCCACCAGGGCACCGGGGAGCTGTTTTTT.

This clonotype was seen more than once but under ten times. This chain links TRBV11-2 with TRBJ2-3; TRBD2 agrees at 7 bases. Unmatched junction bases numbered 16, after V lost 7 bases and J lost 0 bases. Germline V gene sequence: CDR1 SGHAT, CDR2 FQNNGV. This CDR3 spans 18 amino acids. The CDR3 loop reads CASTLRGWGGMSTDTQYF. DNA of the CDR3: TGTGCCAGCACCCTTCGGGGGTGGGGAGGGATGAGCACAGATACGCAGTATTTT. The complete variable domain, with remaining parts taken from reference TRBV11-2 and TRBJ2-3, reads EAGVAQSPRYKIIEKRQSVAFWCNPISGHATLYWYQQILGQGPKLLIQFQNNGVVDDSQLPKDRFSAERLKGVDSTLKIQPAKLEDSAVYLCASTLRGWGGMSTDTQYFGPGTRLTVL.

The gene calls are TRBV7-2 and TRBJ1-2; D not resolved. The CDR3 loop spans 13 amino acids. Between the trimmed V and J ends, which lost 5 bases and 5 bases, there was a span of 12 bases. CDR1 is SGHTA and CDR2 is FQGNSA in the germline V gene. The CDR3, as DNA: TGTGCCAGCAGCCCGGCACCCGAGTATGGCTACACCTTC. Translated: CASSPAPEYGYTF.

The chain joins TRBV29-1 to TRBJ2-7; 9 nucleotides align to TRBD1. Germline V gene sequence: CDR1 SQVTM, CDR2 ANQGSEA. V lost 7 bases and J lost 9; bases outside the gene matches: 10. This CDR3 is 12 amino acids long. As DNA, the CDR3 is TGCAGCGGGGGACAGGGCGATGGGGGGCAGTACTTC. It encodes CSGGQGDGGQYF.

This chain connects TRBV9 to TRBJ2-2; TRBD1 might be the D (6 bases). Trimming left V 0 bases short and J 5 bases short, with 17 bases between. CDR3 length: 17 amino acids. Germline values: CDR1 SGDLS, CDR2 YYNGEE. This chain's CDR3 is CASSVATLGQGTGELFF. The CDR3, as DNA: TGTGCCAGCAGCGTAGCTACTTTGGGGCAGGGGACCGGGGAGCTGTTTTTT.

This clonotype was seen a few times. The chain couples TRBV6-2 or TRBV6-3 to TRBJ2-1, with TRBD2 matching 12 bases. Losses at the gene ends were 6 bases for V and 6 bases for J; bases not matched to a gene: 3. Per the germline V gene, CDR1 is MNHEY and CDR2 is SVGEGT. The CDR3 loop spans 14 amino acids. The CDR3 is CASRRLAGVNEQFF. The CDR3 DNA follows: TGTGCCAGCAGACGACTAGCGGGGGTCAATGAGCAGTTCTTC.

This clonotype was recorded a few times. V gene TRBV6-5 combines with J gene TRBJ2-5, with 11 bases identical to TRBD1. J lost 7 bases, V lost 6 bases, and 13 bases had no gene match. The germline gives CDR1 MNHEY, CDR2 SVGAGI. The CDR3 sequence is 16 residues long. CDR3 bases: TGTGCCAGCAGACTCGGGACAGGGGGAGGGGATGTGACCCAGTACTTC. This codes for CASRLGTGGGDVTQYF.

The chain couples TRBV10-3 to TRBJ1-1; maybe TRBD1 (6 bases). CDR1 and CDR2 (germline): ENHRY, SYGVKD. V shed 3 bases and J shed 3 bases, with 11 bases lying between them. The CDR3 totals 14 residues. The CDR3 DNA is TGTGCCATCAGTGACAAGGGGGGGGACACTGAAGCTTTCTTT. Translation gives CAISDKGGDTEAFF.